This TCR beta chain originates from a study of siplizumab effects on memory and regulatory T cells. Study-wide findings and caveats: Unstimulated subsets accounted for the mapping of only a minor share of the clones that were alloreactive. Among sequences traceable to unstimulated CD4+ memory cells, alloreactive ones were significantly reduced by siplizumab.

Libraries were prepared by immunoSEQ multiplex PCR; TCRdb keeps only in-frame clonotypes and omits some of them. There are approximately 65,000 clones in the sample; roughly 85% occur only once, and roughly 3.8% lies in the top ten. In germline, CDR1 is PRHDT, CDR2 FYEKMQ (reference sequence). The CDR3 is 13 residues long. V gave up 10 bases and J gave up 3 bases; unmatched junction bases: 6. With regard to this clone: Its antigen is currently unknown.

This TCR came from a human donor in good health. The chain links TRBV13 to TRBJ2-3, with 8 bases fitting TRBD1. Sequencing was done on a sample of memory CD4+ T cells sorted from blood. For the CDR3, the DNA is TGTGCCACCGAAAACAGGGGGACAGATACGCAGTATTTT. Translating it yields CATENRGTDTQYF. The complete variable domain, with remaining parts taken from reference TRBV13 and TRBJ2-3, reads AAGVIQSPRHLIKEKRETATLKCYPIPRHDTVYWYQQGPGQDPQFLISFYEKMQSDKGSIPDRFSAQQFSDYHSELNMSSLELGDSALYFCATENRGTDTQYFGPGTRLTVL.